What follows describes a single TCR beta chain. Its antigen is as yet unknown. The data belong to a study of shared clonotypes between healthy human individuals. Regarding the study as a whole: Sequencing depth was expected to affect clonotype sharing among donors.

Per germline, CDR1 KGHSH and CDR2 LQKENI. This CDR3 contains 15 residues. V was cut by 0 bases and J by 2 bases, with 11 bases left in between. Profiled with immunoSEQ multiplex PCR; TCRdb holds only in-frame clones, not every one. Of hundreds of thousands of clones detected, around 75% appear once; the ten largest clones hold roughly 13%. Input material: PBMCs. This chain joins TRBV18 and TRBJ2-7, with D possibly called TRBD1 or TRBD2 (5 bases each). The sequence derives from a woman in her forties in good health. Some clones in this sample may be carry-over from other donors' samples. The CDR3: CASSPPGPGTYEQYF. The CDR3 bases are TGTGCCAGCTCACCACCGGGACCGGGAACCTACGAGCAGTACTTC.